The rows below give T cell receptor beta chains drawn from one sample of a study of identical twins. TCRdb passed the 5' RACE reads through MiXCR, listing each CDR3 protein once. The repertoire holds 300,000 to 400,000 distinct CDR3 sequences, more than 9% seen once, with just over 7% in the top ten. The sample was also linked to a second study, of yellow fever vaccine responses in identical twins.

What was sequenced was CD8+ T cells sorted from blood. The origin of the receptors is a woman aged 18-30 years in good health. CDR3s leave out the opening cysteine and the closing phenylalanine or tryptophan. Each record gives: J gene, CDR3 length, V gene, CDR3 protein.

J gene: TRBJ2-5
CDR3 length: 10
V gene: TRBV20-1
CDR3 protein: SADRGSETQY

J gene: TRBJ2-3
CDR3 length: 15
V gene: TRBV9
CDR3 protein: ASSVPTSGRFVDTQY

J gene: TRBJ1-1
CDR3 length: 13
V gene: TRBV3-1
CDR3 protein: ASSPRQGAPSGAF

J gene: TRBJ2-1
CDR3 length: 17
V gene: TRBV7-6
CDR3 protein: ASSPTLAGGVQGYNEQF

J gene: TRBJ1-2
CDR3 length: 13
V gene: TRBV5-1
CDR3 protein: ASRSYQSYNYGYT

J gene: TRBJ2-3
CDR3 length: 13
V gene: TRBV5-1
CDR3 protein: ASSLEWPSTDTQY

J gene: TRBJ1-5
CDR3 length: 12
V gene: TRBV24-1
CDR3 protein: ATSDENSNQPQH

J gene: TRBJ2-7
CDR3 length: 14
V gene: TRBV20-1
CDR3 protein: SARDPGTSLTYEQY

J gene: TRBJ2-1
CDR3 length: 12
V gene: TRBV7-6
CDR3 protein: ASSLVMGFNEQF

J gene: TRBJ2-2
CDR3 length: 13
V gene: TRBV7-9
CDR3 protein: ASSDGRSNTGELF

J gene: TRBJ2-5
CDR3 length: 12
V gene: TRBV15
CDR3 protein: ATSSQGAGETQY

J gene: TRBJ2-3
CDR3 length: 10
V gene: TRBV12-3/TRBV12-4
CDR3 protein: ASSPGLDTQY

J gene: TRBJ1-2
CDR3 length: 9
V gene: TRBV24-1
CDR3 protein: ATRDNYGYT

J gene: TRBJ1-4
CDR3 length: 15
V gene: TRBV15
CDR3 protein: ATSRGQKLATNEKLF

J gene: TRBJ2-3
CDR3 length: 16
V gene: TRBV28
CDR3 protein: ASSLGGLAGGSTDTQY

J gene: TRBJ2-5
CDR3 length: 14
V gene: TRBV24-1
CDR3 protein: ATSDPGLAGVETQY

J gene: TRBJ1-6
CDR3 length: 14
V gene: TRBV24-1
CDR3 protein: ATRGRASSYNSPLH

J gene: TRBJ2-1
CDR3 length: 11
V gene: TRBV4-1
CDR3 protein: ASSQLTNNEQF

J gene: TRBJ2-7
CDR3 length: 13
V gene: TRBV11-2
CDR3 protein: ASSLDRGGIDEQY

J gene: TRBJ2-5
CDR3 length: 12
V gene: TRBV7-2
CDR3 protein: ASSLRSRQETQY

J gene: TRBJ2-1
CDR3 length: 14
V gene: TRBV5-6
CDR3 protein: ASSLFIAGVGNEQF

J gene: TRBJ2-1
CDR3 length: 14
V gene: TRBV11-2
CDR3 protein: ASSSDFSPSYNEQF

J gene: TRBJ2-3
CDR3 length: 12
V gene: TRBV7-9
CDR3 protein: ASSLGQTTDTQY

J gene: TRBJ2-7
CDR3 length: 11
V gene: TRBV27
CDR3 protein: AARRGPNDEQY